The 10 T cell receptor beta chains given below trace back to one sample, sequenced in a study of somatic mutations in cytotoxic T cells in rheumatoid arthritis (dated 2017 in TCRdb). Libraries were made using the immunoSEQ multiplex PCR assay. TCRdb holds this immuneACCESS table with in-frame rearrangements only. Some clones are missing; in checked studies, unresolved V genes explain under half, and the rest has no known cause. A total of roughly 13,000 clones appear in this sample, roughly 70% of them only once. Of the sample, approximately 27% is held by the ten largest clones. Sequencing was performed on CD8+ T cells sorted from blood. The receptors originated from an adult with rheumatoid arthritis.

For the CDR3, the DNA is TGTGCCAGCAGTCTCGGGACAGCGAGCTCCTATAATTCACCCCTCCACTTT. This gives the protein CASSLGTASSYNSPLHF. This chain uses TRBV28 with TRBJ1-6; 7 bases are shared with TRBD1. The CDR3 sequence is 17 residues long. Unmatched junction bases numbered 7, after V lost 5 bases and J lost 0 bases. Germline V gene sequence: CDR1 MDHEN, CDR2 SYDVKM.

The chain employs TRBV25-1 and TRBJ2-7; D unclear. This CDR3 has 14 residues. V lost 2 bases and J lost 2, with 10 bases in between. Germline V gene data show CDR1 as MGHDK and CDR2 as SYGVNS. CDR3 sequence: CASSEPSPAYEQYF. CDR3 DNA sequence: TGTGCCAGCAGTGAACCGAGCCCCGCCTACGAGCAGTACTTC.

The chain carries TRBV15 and TRBJ2-7; D is ambiguous. The CDR3 extends over 16 amino acids. The ends were cut back, 0 bases at V and 1 base at J, with 13 bases in the middle. The germline V gene has CDR1 LNHNV and CDR2 YYDKDF (reference sequence). The CDR3 loop reads CATSRDPPMFSYEQYF. CDR3 DNA: TGTGCCACCAGCAGAGACCCCCCCATGTTTTCCTACGAGCAGTACTTC.

The table lists this clone with a count of one. This sequence joins TRBV2 and TRBJ2-3, with 7 bases aligning to TRBD1. V lost 6 bases and J lost 2; bases outside the gene matches: 8. Germline loops: CDR1 SNHLY, CDR2 FYNNEI. The CDR3 is 15 amino acids. CDR3 coding DNA: TGTGCCAGCAGGGCCGAGGACAGGTCCACAGATACGCAGTATTTT. Translating it yields CASRAEDRSTDTQYF. The full variable domain, in which reference TRBV2 and TRBJ2-3 provide the parts outside the CDR3, is EPEVTQTPSHQVTQMGQEVILRCVPISNHLYFYWYRQILGQKVEFLVSFYNNEISEKSEIFDDQFSVERPDGSNFTLKIRSTKLEDSAMYFCASRAEDRSTDTQYFGPGTRLTVL.

This chain links TRBV27 with TRBJ2-5, with D perhaps given as TRBD1 or TRBD2 (6 bases each). The CDR3 consists of 14 residues. The V gene's germline CDR1 is MNHEY and CDR2 SMNVEV (reference sequence). V was trimmed by 4 bases and J by 4 bases, leaving 13 bases between them. CDR3 nucleotides: TGTGCCAGCAGTTGGGGGGTAGGGGGAGAGACCCAGTACTTC. Amino acid sequence: CASSWGVGGETQYF.

The chain carries TRBV6-5 and TRBJ2-4; 11 bases align to TRBD2. V dropped 0 bases and J dropped 10; count of bases not matched to a gene: 8. Germline-derived CDR1 and CDR2 are MNHEY and SVGAGI. The CDR3 is 16 amino acids. The CDR3 region has the DNA TGTGCCAGCAGTTACTCTGAGTGGGCTAGCGGGGGGATTCAGTACTTC. It codes for CASSYSEWASGGIQYF.

The chain has TRBV7-9 and TRBJ1-6, with 9 bases aligning to TRBD1. The CDR3 sequence is 18 residues long. Germline V CDR1 and CDR2: SEHNR, FQNEAQ (reference sequence). Unmatched junction bases numbered 12, after V lost 5 bases and J lost 4 bases. The chain's CDR3 is CASSHLGQGRSYNSPLHF. The CDR3 nucleotides read TGTGCCAGCAGCCATCTCGGACAGGGGAGGTCGTATAATTCACCCCTCCACTTT.

The rearrangement uses TRBV7-9 and TRBJ1-1; maybe TRBD1 (6 bases). This CDR3 is built from 15 residues. V lost 6 bases and J lost 5, with 19 bases in between. Germline CDR1 reads SEHNR; CDR2 reads FQNEAQ (reference sequence). The CDR3 nucleotides are TGTGCCAGCAGTTCCCGCGAGGGGGTCGGAACTGAAGCTTTCTTT. This translates into CASSSREGVGTEAFF.

V gene TRBV4-2 combines with J gene TRBJ1-2, with TRBD1 as a possible D gene (5 bases). Germline loops: CDR1 LGHNA, CDR2 YNFKEQ. This CDR3 contains 14 residues. V lost 3 bases, J lost 4 bases, and 12 bases lay in between. DNA of the CDR3: TGTGCCAGCAGCCAGGAACAGGAGTTCTATGGCTACACCTTC. Its translation is CASSQEQEFYGYTF.

The chain couples TRBV25-1 to TRBJ2-1; 7 nucleotides align to TRBD1. This CDR3 region has 18 residues. Germline lookup yields CDR1 MGHDK and CDR2 SYGVNS. J lost 7 bases, V lost 3 bases, and 18 bases had no gene match. CDR3 sequence reads: CASSDILHRGFFSNEQFF. The CDR3 region has the DNA TGTGCCAGCAGTGATATCCTGCACAGGGGTTTTTTCTCTAATGAGCAGTTCTTC.